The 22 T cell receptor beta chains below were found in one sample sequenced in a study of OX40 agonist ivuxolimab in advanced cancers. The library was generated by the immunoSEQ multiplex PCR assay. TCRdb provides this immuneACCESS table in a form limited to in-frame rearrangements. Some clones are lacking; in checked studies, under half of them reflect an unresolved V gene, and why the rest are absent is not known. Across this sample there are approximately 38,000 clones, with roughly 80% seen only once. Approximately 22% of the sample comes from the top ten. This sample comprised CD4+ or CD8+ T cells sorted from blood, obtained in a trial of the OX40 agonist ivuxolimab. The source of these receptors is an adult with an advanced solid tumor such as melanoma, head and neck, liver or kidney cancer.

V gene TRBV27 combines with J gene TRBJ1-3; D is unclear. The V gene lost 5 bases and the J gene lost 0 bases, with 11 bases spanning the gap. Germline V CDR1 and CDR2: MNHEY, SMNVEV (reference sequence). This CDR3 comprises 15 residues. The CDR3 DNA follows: TGTGCCAGCAGTCCCCGATCAGGCTCTGGAAACACCATATATTTT. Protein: CASSPRSGSGNTIYF.

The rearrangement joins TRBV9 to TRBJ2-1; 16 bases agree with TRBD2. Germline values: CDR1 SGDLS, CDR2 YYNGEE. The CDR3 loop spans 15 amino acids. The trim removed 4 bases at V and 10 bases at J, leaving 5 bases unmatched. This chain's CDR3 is CASSSGLAGGREQFF. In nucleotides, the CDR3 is TGTGCCAGCAGCTCGGGACTAGCGGGAGGGCGGGAGCAGTTCTTC.

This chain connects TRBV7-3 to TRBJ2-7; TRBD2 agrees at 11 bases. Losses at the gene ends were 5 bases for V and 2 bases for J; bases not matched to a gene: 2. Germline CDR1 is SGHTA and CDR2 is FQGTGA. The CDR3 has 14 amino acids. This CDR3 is CASSTTSGTYEQYF. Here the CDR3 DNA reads TGTGCCAGCAGCACGACTAGCGGGACCTACGAGCAGTACTTC.

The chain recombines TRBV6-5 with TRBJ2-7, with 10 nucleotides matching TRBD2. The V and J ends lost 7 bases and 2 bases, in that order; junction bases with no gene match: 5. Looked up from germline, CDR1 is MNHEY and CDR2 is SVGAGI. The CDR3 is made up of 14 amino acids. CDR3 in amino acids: CASTRTSGTYEQYF. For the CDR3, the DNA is TGTGCCAGCACAAGGACTAGCGGAACCTACGAGCAGTACTTC.

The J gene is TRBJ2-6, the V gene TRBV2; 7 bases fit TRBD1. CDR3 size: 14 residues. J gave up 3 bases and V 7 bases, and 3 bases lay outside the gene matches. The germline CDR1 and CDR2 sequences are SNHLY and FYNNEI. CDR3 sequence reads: CASKRQGGANVLTF. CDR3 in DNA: TGTGCCAGCAAACGACAGGGTGGGGCCAACGTCCTGACTTTC.

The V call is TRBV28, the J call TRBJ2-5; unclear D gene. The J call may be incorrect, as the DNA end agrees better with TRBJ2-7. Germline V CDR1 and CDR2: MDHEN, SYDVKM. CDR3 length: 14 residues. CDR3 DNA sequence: TGTGCCAGCAGTTTTTGGCAGAACTCCTACGAGCAGTACTTC. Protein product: CASSFWQNSYEQYF.

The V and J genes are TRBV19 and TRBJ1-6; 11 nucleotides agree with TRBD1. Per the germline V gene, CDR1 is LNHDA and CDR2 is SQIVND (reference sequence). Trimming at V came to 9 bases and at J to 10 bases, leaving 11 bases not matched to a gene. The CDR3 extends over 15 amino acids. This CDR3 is CASSAWTGGDSPLHF. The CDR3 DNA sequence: TGTGCCAGCTCCGCTTGGACAGGGGGCGACTCACCCCTCCACTTT.

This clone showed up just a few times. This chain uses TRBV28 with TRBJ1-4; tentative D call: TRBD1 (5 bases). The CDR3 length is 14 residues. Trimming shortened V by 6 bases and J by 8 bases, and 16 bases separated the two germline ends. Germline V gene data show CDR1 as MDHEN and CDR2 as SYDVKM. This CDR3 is CASRLGEVTEKLFF. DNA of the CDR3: TGTGCCAGCAGATTGGGGGAGGTTACCGAAAAACTGTTTTTT.

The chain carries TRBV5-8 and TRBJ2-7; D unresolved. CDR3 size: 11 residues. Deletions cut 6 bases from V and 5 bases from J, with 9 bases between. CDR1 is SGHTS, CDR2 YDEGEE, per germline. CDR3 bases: TGTGCCAGCATTGGATCCCACGAGCAGTACTTC. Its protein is CASIGSHEQYF.

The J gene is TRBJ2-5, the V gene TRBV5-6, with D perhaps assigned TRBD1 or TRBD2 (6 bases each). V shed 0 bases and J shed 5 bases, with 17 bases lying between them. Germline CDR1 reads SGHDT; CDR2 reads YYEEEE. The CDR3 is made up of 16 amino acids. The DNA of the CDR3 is TGTGCCAGCAGCTTGGCCATACGGGGGCTCCGGGAGACCCAGTACTTC. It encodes CASSLAIRGLRETQYF.

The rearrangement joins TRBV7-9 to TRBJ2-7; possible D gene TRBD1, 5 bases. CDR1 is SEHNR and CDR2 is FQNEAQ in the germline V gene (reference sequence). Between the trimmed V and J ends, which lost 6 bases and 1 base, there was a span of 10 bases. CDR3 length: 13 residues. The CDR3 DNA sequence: TGTGCCAGCAGACAGGTTTTTTCCTACGAGCAGTACTTC. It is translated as CASRQVFSYEQYF.

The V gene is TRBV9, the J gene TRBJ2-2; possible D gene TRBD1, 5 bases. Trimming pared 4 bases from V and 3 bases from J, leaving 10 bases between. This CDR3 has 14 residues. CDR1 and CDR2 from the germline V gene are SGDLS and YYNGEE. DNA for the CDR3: TGTGCCAGCAGCTCTCGACAGTACACCGGGGAGCTGTTTTTT. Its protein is CASSSRQYTGELFF.

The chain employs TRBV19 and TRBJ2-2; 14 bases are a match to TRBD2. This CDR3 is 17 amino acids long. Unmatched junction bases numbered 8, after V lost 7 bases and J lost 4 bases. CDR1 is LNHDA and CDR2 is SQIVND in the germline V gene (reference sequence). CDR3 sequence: CASTVTSGRDGTGELFF. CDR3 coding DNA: TGTGCCAGTACCGTGACTAGCGGGAGGGATGGCACCGGGGAGCTGTTTTTT.

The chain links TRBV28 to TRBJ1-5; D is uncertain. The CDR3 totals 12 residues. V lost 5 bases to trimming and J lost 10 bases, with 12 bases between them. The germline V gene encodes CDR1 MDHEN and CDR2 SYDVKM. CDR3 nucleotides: TGTGCCAGCAGTACCCAACTTTCACCCCAGCATTTT. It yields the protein CASSTQLSPQHF.

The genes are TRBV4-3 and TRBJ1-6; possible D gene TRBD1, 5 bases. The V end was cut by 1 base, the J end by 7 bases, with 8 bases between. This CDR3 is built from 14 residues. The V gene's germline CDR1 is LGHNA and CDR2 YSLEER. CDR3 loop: CASSQAQGNSPLHF. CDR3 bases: TGCGCCAGCAGCCAAGCCCAGGGCAATTCACCCCTCCACTTT.

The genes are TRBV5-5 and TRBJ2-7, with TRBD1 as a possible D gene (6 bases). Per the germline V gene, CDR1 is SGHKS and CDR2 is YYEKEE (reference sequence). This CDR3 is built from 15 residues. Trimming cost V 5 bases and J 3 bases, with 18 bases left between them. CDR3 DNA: TGTGCCAGCAGTTTTGAGGGCAGGGGCTACTACGAGCAGTACTTC. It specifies CASSFEGRGYYEQYF.

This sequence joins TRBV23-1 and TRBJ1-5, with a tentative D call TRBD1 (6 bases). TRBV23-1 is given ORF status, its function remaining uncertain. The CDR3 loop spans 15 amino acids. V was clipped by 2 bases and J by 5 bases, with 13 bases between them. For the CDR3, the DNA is TGCGCCAGCAGTCAAATTACAGGGCAGTATCAGCCCCAGCATTTT. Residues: CASSQITGQYQPQHF.

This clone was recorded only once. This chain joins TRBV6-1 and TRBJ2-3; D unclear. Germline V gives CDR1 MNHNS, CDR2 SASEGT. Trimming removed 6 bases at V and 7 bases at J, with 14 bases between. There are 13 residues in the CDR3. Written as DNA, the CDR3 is TGTGCCAGCAGCGGTCCTGACACTTATACGCAGTATTTT. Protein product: CASSGPDTYTQYF.

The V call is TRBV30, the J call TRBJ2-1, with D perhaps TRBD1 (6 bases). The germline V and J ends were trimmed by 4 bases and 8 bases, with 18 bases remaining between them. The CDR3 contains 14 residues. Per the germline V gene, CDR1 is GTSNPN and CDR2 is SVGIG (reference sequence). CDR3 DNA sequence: TGTGCCTGGACCAAGGGGTTGGGGGCGGATGAGCAGTTCTTC. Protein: CAWTKGLGADEQFF.

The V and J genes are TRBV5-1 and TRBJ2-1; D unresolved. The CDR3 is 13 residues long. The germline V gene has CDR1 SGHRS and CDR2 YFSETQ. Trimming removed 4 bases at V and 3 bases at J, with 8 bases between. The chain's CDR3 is CASSMTSYNEQFF. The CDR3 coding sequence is TGCGCCAGCAGCATGACAAGCTACAATGAGCAGTTCTTC.

The CDR3 bases are TGCGCCAGCAGCGGTCCGGGACAGGGGACCGGGGAGCTGTTTTTT. It codes for CASSGPGQGTGELFF. The chain is built from TRBV5-1 and TRBJ2-2; 10 bases match TRBD1. This CDR3 region has 15 residues. V was clipped by 4 bases and J by 5 bases; unmatched bases: 5. Per germline, CDR1 SGHRS and CDR2 YFSETQ.

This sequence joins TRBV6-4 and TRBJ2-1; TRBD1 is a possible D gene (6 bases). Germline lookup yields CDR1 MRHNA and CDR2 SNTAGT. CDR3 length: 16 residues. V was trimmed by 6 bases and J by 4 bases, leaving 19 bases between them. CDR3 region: CASSPDYGQLYNEQFF. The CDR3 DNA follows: TGTGCCAGCAGCCCAGACTACGGACAGCTGTACAATGAGCAGTTCTTC.